This T cell receptor (beta chain) was captured in a study of T cell repertoires in cytomegalovirus infection. General study points: Clonotype analysis showed dominance of the ex vivo response by HLA-C-restricted CMV-specific TCR beta clonotypes.

TCRdb itself ran the reads through MiXCR, one entry per CDR3 protein. The sample carries approximately 500,000 distinct CDR3 sequences, about 15% recorded once. Remarks on this clonotype: Its antigen remains unidentified.

Looked up from germline, CDR1 is SGHDN and CDR2 is FVKESK. The CDR3 contains 12 residues. V was shortened by 4 bases and J by 10 bases, with 11 bases between the two germline ends. This chain joins TRBV14 and TRBJ2-1, with D possibly being TRBD2 (6 bases). The TCR originated in a human donor in good health (CMV status not recorded). Some clones in this sample may be carry-over from other donors' samples. Sequenced: CD8+ T cells from PBMCs. Here the CDR3 reads CASSRGVLEQFF. The CDR3 DNA reads as TGTGCCAGCAGCCGGGGGGTGTTAGAGCAGTTCTTC.